Following are 15 T cell receptor beta chains from one sample sequenced in a study of a mutant IDH1 vaccine in newly diagnosed glioma. The time point was: week 35, safety follow-up. The investigators gave 300 ug of mutant IDH1 20-mer peptide in each vaccine dose, together with topical imiquimod. TCRdb's copy holds only in-frame clones and misses some; the assay was immunoSEQ multiplex PCR. The data hold 60,000 or so clones, with under 90% observed a single time. Their antigen targets remain unknown. Sequences were derived from PBMCs, sampled from a glioma patient whose treatment included an IDH1 peptide vaccine. The receptors were gathered from a man between 25 and 39 years old with glioma.

The chain is built from TRBV18 and TRBJ2-7; D is perhaps TRBD1 (5 bases). Trimming took off 3 bases at V and 3 bases at J, with 6 bases between the two ends. The CDR3 is 12 residues long. Germline V gene lookup returns CDR1 KGHSH and CDR2 LQKENI. The CDR3 protein is CASSPDNYEQYF. CDR3 nucleotides: TGTGCCAGCTCACCGGACAACTACGAGCAGTACTTC.

The V and J genes are TRBV19 and TRBJ1-5; D gene uncertain. Between the trimmed V and J ends, which lost 7 bases and 3 bases, there was a span of 13 bases. Germline V lookup: CDR1 LNHDA, CDR2 SQIVND (reference sequence). CDR3 size: 14 residues. The DNA for the CDR3 is TGTGCCAGTACTTTACAGAACTTCAATCAGCCCCAGCATTTT. Protein product: CASTLQNFNQPQHF. The full variable domain, in which reference TRBV19 and TRBJ1-5 provide the parts outside the CDR3, is DGGITQSPKYLFRKEGQNVTLSCEQNLNHDAMYWYRQDPGQGLRLIYYSQIVNDFQKGDIAEGYSVSREKKESFPLTVTSAQKNPTAFYLCASTLQNFNQPQHFGDGTRLSIL.

The chain employs TRBV13 and TRBJ1-1; tentative D call: TRBD1 (6 bases). Trimming took off 8 bases at V and 1 base at J, with 11 bases between the two ends. Germline V gene lookup returns CDR1 PRHDT and CDR2 FYEKMQ (reference sequence). The CDR3 is made up of 13 amino acids. CDR3 coding DNA: TGTGCCAGCGAGAGACAGGAGAACACTGAAGCTTTCTTT. Translated: CASERQENTEAFF.

V usage is TRBV4-1 and J usage is TRBJ1-5, with TRBD1 matching 8 bases. From germline, CDR1 is MGHRA and CDR2 YSYEKL. Trimming removed 1 base from V and 4 bases from J; junction bases left unmatched: 6. The CDR3 contains 16 residues. The CDR3 DNA reads as TGCGCCAGCAGCCAAGGGATCGGACAGGGAAATCAGCCCCAGCATTTT. Protein sequence: CASSQGIGQGNQPQHF.

The rearrangement joins TRBV6-6 to TRBJ2-4; D is tentatively TRBD1 or TRBD2 (5 bases each). Germline CDR1 is MNHNY and CDR2 is SVGAGI (reference sequence). V lost 10 bases to trimming and J lost 0 bases, with 19 bases between them. This CDR3 is built from 16 residues. DNA of the CDR3: TGTGCCACCTACGGCCGGGGCTCCATAGCCAAAAACATTCAGTACTTC. This gives the protein CATYGRGSIAKNIQYF.

This chain connects TRBV5-6 to TRBJ2-5; D gene uncertain. The end of the DNA is better explained by TRBJ2-7, so the J call may be wrong. In germline, CDR1 is SGHDT, CDR2 YYEEEE. The CDR3 has 12 residues. The DNA for the CDR3 is TGTGCCAGCAGCTTGGACGGATACGAGCAGTACTTC. It specifies CASSLDGYEQYF.

The V and J genes are TRBV18 and TRBJ1-2, with unresolved D. Germline V gene lookup returns CDR1 KGHSH and CDR2 LQKENI. The CDR3 sequence is 15 residues long. Trimming took 4 bases from V and 0 from J, leaving 12 bases between them. In nucleotides, the CDR3 is TGTGCCAGCTCACACGGAGGGAGTCCTAACTATGGCTACACCTTC. This sequence encodes CASSHGGSPNYGYTF.

The rearrangement joins TRBV4-1 to TRBJ2-6; no firm D call. The CDR3 is 15 amino acids. V shed 6 bases and J shed 0 bases, with 9 bases lying between them. The germline V gene has CDR1 MGHRA and CDR2 YSYEKL. As DNA, the CDR3 is TGCGCCAGCAGTCTACACCTCTCTGGGGCCAACGTCCTGACTTTC. Its translation: CASSLHLSGANVLTF.

The chain is built from TRBV5-4 and TRBJ1-1; D unresolved. Germline V lookup: CDR1 SGHNT, CDR2 YYREEE (reference sequence). The V end lost 2 bases, the J end lost 4 bases, and 9 bases lay between the germline ends. CDR3 length: 13 residues. The DNA for the CDR3 is TGTGCCAGCAGCTTTGGGTACCCCACTGAAGCTTTCTTT. Translating it yields CASSFGYPTEAFF.

The genes are TRBV5-1 and TRBJ2-7; D might be TRBD1 (5 bases). Germline V gives CDR1 SGHRS, CDR2 YFSETQ. This CDR3 region has 14 residues. Trimming shortened V by 4 bases and J by 6 bases, and 17 bases separated the two germline ends. The CDR3 DNA reads TGCGCCAGCAGCCCCTGGCAGGGTCGTGCCGAGCAGTACTTC. Residues: CASSPWQGRAEQYF.

V and J are TRBV5-1 and TRBJ2-1; 8 nucleotides agree with TRBD1. The CDR3 is made up of 16 amino acids. Germline V CDR1 and CDR2: SGHRS, YFSETQ. The junction had 12 bases not matched to a gene; V was cut back by 4 bases and J by 6 bases. Here the CDR3 reads CASSSQDRAFLNEQFF. CDR3 bases: TGCGCCAGCAGCAGCCAGGACAGGGCTTTCCTCAATGAGCAGTTCTTC.

V gene TRBV28 combines with J gene TRBJ2-3; D perhaps matches TRBD1 (6 bases). The V and J ends lost 4 bases and 7 bases respectively, with 18 bases between them. The CDR3 contains 15 residues. CDR1 is MDHEN and CDR2 is SYDVKM in the germline V gene. CDR3 in DNA: TGTGCCAGCAGTTCCCGCCTGACAGGTGCTAATACGCAGTATTTT. This codes for CASSSRLTGANTQYF.

The chain uses TRBV13 and TRBJ1-1; possibly TRBD1 for D (5 bases). CDR1 is PRHDT and CDR2 is FYEKMQ in the germline V gene (reference sequence). Trimming took off 1 base at V and 4 bases at J, with 10 bases between the two ends. This CDR3 region has 14 residues. This CDR3 is CASSLVGRGTEAFF. The CDR3 DNA is TGTGCCAGCAGCTTAGTGGGGCGCGGCACTGAAGCTTTCTTT.

The chain uses TRBV7-9 and TRBJ2-3, with D uncertain. From germline, CDR1 is SEHNR and CDR2 FQNEAQ (reference sequence). This CDR3 has 16 residues. V was shortened by 5 bases and J by 0 bases, with 15 bases between the two germline ends. CDR3 coding DNA: TGTGCCAGCAGCCTCCCCTACGGTGGCAGCACAGATACGCAGTATTTT. This sequence encodes CASSLPYGGSTDTQYF. The complete variable domain, with remaining parts taken from reference TRBV7-9 and TRBJ2-3, reads DTGVSQNPRHKITKRGQNVTFRCDPISEHNRLYWYRQTLGQGPEFLTYFQNEAQLEKSRLLSDRFSAERPKGSFSTLEIQRTEQGDSAMYLCASSLPYGGSTDTQYFGPGTRLTVL.

This chain links TRBV7-6 with TRBJ1-2, with D maybe TRBD1 (6 bases). The germline CDR1 and CDR2 sequences are SGHVS and FNYEAQ. The CDR3 length is 12 residues. Trimming removed 5 bases at V and 8 bases at J, with 12 bases between. CDR3 sequence (DNA): TGTGCCAGCAGCCCGGGGGGCGGGGGCTACACCTTC. Protein sequence: CASSPGGGGYTF.